The clone carrying this T cell receptor beta chain was observed once. In the same sample, other DNA sequences code for this CDR3. Germline values: CDR1 SGHTA, CDR2 FQGTGA. V lost 5 bases and J lost 4, with 11 bases in between. The length of the CDR3 is 14 residues. This entry is derived from a study of T cell changes during pregnancy in multiple sclerosis. Profiled with immunoSEQ multiplex PCR; TCRdb holds only in-frame clones, not every one. The sample has 60,000 or so clones; approximately 90% are singletons. The sample comprised peripheral blood from another person, used as feeder cells. This TCR was sampled from a human donor whose cells served as feeder cells for cultures in a pregnancy study. J is TRBJ2-2 and V is TRBV7-3; D possibly matches TRBD1 or TRBD2 (5 bases each). The CDR3 here is CASSPGTFTGELFF. In DNA form, the CDR3 reads TGTGCCAGCAGCCCCGGGACGTTCACCGGGGAGCTGTTTTTT.